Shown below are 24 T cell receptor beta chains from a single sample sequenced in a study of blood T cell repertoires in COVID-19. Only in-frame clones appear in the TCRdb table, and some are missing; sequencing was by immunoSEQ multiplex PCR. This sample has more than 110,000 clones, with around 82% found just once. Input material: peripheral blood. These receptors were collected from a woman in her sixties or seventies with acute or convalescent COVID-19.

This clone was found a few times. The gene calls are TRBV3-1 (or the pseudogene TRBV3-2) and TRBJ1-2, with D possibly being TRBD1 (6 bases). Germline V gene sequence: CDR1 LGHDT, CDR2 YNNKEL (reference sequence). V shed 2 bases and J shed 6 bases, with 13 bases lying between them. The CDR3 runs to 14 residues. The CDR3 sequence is CASSQQQGRDGYTF. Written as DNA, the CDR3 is TGTGCCAGCAGCCAACAGCAGGGGCGTGATGGCTACACCTTC.

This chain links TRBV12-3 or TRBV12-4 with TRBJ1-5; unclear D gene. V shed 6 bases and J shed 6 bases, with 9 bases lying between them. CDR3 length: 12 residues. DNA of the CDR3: TGTGCCAGCAGAGCAGGAATTCAGCCCCAGCATTTT. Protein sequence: CASRAGIQPQHF.

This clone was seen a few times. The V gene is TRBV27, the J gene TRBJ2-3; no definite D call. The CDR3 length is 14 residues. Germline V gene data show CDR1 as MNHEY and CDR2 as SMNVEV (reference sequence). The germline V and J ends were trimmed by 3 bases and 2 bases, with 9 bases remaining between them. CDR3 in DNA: TGTGCCAGCAGTTTTAGATGGTCCACAGATACGCAGTATTTT. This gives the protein CASSFRWSTDTQYF.

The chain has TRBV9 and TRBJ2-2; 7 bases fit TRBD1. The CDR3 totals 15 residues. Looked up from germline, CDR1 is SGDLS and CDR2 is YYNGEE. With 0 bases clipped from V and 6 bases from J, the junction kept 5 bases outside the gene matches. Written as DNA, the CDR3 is TGTGCCAGCAGCGTAGGACAGGGAACTCCCGGGGAGCTGTTTTTT. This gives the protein CASSVGQGTPGELFF.

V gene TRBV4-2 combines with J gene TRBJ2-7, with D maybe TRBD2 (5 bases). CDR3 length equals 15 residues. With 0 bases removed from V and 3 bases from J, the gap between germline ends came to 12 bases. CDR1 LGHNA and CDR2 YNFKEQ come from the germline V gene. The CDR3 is CASSQDLQRVYEQYF. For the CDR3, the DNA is TGTGCCAGCAGCCAAGATCTGCAGAGGGTCTACGAGCAGTACTTC.

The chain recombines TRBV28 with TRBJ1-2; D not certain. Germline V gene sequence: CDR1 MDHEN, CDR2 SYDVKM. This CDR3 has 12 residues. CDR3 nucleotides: TGTCTTGCCCAGTCTTCTAGCTATGGCTACACCTTC. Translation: CLAQSSSYGYTF.

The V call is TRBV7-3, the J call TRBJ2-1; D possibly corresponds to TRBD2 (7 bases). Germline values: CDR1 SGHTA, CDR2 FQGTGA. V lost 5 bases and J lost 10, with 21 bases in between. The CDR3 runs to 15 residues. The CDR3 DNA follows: TGTGCCAGCAGCCCTGTAGGGGGAGGGCCGAGGGAGCAGTTCTTC. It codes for CASSPVGGGPREQFF.

For the CDR3, the DNA is TGTGCCAGCAGCCCGTCGACAGGATACTTTAATAATTCACCCCTCCACTTT. Translation: CASSPSTGYFNNSPLHF. The chain joins TRBV16 to TRBJ1-6; D possibly corresponds to TRBD1 (6 bases). Germline lookup yields CDR1 KGHSY and CDR2 FQNENV. The V and J ends lost 4 bases and 5 bases respectively, with 18 bases between them. The CDR3 length is 17 residues.

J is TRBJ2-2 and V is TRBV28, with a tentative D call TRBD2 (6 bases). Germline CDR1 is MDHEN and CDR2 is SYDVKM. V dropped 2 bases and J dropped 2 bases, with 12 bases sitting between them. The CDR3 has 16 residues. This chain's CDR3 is CASSLRRGSNTGELFF. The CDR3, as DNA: TGTGCCAGCAGTTTACGCCGGGGGAGTAACACCGGGGAGCTGTTTTTT. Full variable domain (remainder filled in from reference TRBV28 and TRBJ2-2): DVKVTQSSRYLVKRTGEKVFLECVQDMDHENMFWYRQDPGLGLRLIYFSYDVKMKEKGDIPEGYSVSREKKERFSLILESASTNQTSMYLCASSLRRGSNTGELFFGEGSRLTVL.

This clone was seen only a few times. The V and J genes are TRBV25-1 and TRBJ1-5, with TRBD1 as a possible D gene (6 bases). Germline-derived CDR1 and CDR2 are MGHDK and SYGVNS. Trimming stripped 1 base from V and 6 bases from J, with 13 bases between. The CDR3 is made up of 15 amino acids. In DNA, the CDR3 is TGTGCCAGCAGTGAATTAAAGGGGGGGGCTCAGCCCCAGCATTTT. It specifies CASSELKGGAQPQHF.

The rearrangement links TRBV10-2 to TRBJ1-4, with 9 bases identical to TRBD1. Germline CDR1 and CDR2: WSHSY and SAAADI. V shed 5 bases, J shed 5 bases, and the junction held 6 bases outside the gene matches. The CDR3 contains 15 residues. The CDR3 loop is CASSLSTGGNEKLFF. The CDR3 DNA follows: TGCGCCAGCAGTCTTTCGACAGGGGGGAATGAAAAACTGTTTTTT.

Here the CDR3 reads CSADSGSGNTIYF. The CDR3 bases are TGCAGCGCCGACAGTGGTTCTGGAAACACCATATATTTT. The genes are TRBV29-1 and TRBJ1-3; possibly TRBD1 for D (5 bases). The ends were cut back, 7 bases at V and 1 base at J, with 11 bases in the middle. The CDR3 has 13 residues. CDR1 is SQVTM and CDR2 is ANQGSEA in the germline V gene.

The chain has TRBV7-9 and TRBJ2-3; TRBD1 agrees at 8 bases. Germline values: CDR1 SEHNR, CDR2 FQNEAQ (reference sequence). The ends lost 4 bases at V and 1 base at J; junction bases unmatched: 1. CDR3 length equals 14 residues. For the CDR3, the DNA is TGTGCCAGCAGCTCGGGACAGGGCACAGATACGCAGTATTTT. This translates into CASSSGQGTDTQYF. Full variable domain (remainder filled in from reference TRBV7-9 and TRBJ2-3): DTGVSQNPRHKITKRGQNVTFRCDPISEHNRLYWYRQTLGQGPEFLTYFQNEAQLEKSRLLSDRFSAERPKGSFSTLEIQRTEQGDSAMYLCASSSGQGTDTQYFGPGTRLTVL.

Here the CDR3 reads CASSLSSGSGETQYF. CDR3 DNA: TGCGCCAGCAGCTTGTCTAGCGGGAGCGGGGAGACCCAGTACTTC. This sequence joins TRBV5-1 and TRBJ2-5; 10 bases map to TRBD2. The germline CDR1 and CDR2 sequences are SGHRS and YFSETQ. Unmatched junction bases numbered 5, after V lost 1 base and J lost 5 bases. CDR3 length: 15 residues. The whole variable domain, filled in from reference TRBV5-1 and TRBJ2-5, reads KAGVTQTPRYLIKTRGQQVTLSCSPISGHRSVSWYQQTPGQGLQFLFEYFSETQRNKGNFPGRFSGRQFSNSRSEMNVSTLELGDSALYLCASSLSSGSGETQYFGPGTRLLVL.

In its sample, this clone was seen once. CDR3 DNA: TGCAGTGCTAGACTTAACTACGAGCAGTACTTC. It is translated as CSARLNYEQYF. The chain combines TRBV20-1 with TRBJ2-7; D uncertain. Germline CDR1 reads DFQATT; CDR2 reads SNEGSKA (reference sequence). Trimming took off 2 bases at V and 3 bases at J, with 5 bases between the two ends. CDR3 length equals 11 residues.

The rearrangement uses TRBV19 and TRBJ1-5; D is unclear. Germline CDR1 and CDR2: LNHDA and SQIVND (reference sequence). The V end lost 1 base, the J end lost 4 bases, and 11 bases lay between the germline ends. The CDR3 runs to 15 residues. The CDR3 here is CASSIGRIRNQPQHF. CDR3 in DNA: TGTGCCAGTAGTATAGGTAGGATCAGGAATCAGCCCCAGCATTTT.

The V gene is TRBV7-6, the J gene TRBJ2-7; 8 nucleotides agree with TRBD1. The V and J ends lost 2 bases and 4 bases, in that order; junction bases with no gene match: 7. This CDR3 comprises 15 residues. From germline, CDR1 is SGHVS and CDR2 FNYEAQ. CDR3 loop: CASSLRTGFEYEQYF. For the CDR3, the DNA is TGTGCCAGCAGCTTAAGGACAGGGTTCGAATACGAGCAGTACTTC.

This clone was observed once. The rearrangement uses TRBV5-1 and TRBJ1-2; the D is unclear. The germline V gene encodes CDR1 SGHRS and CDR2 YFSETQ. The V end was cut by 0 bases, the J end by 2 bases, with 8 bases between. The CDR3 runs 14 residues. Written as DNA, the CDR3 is TGCGCCAGCAGCTTGGACAGTAGGAACTATGGCTACACCTTC. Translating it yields CASSLDSRNYGYTF. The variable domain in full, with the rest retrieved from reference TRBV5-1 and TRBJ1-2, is KAGVTQTPRYLIKTRGQQVTLSCSPISGHRSVSWYQQTPGQGLQFLFEYFSETQRNKGNFPGRFSGRQFSNSRSEMNVSTLELGDSALYLCASSLDSRNYGYTFGSGTRLTVV.

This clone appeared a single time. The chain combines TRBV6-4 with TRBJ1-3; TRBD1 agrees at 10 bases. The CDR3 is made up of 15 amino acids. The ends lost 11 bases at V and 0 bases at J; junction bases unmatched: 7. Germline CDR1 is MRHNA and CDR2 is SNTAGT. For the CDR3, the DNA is TGTGCCTTCTGGGGACAGGGGAGCTCTGGAAACACCATATATTTT. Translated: CAFWGQGSSGNTIYF.

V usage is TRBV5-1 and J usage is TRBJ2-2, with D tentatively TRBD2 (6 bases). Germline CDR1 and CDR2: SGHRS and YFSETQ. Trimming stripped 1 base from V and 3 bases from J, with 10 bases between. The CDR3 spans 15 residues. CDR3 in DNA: TGCGCCAGCAGCTTGAGGGGACTTGACACCGGGGAGCTGTTTTTT. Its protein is CASSLRGLDTGELFF.

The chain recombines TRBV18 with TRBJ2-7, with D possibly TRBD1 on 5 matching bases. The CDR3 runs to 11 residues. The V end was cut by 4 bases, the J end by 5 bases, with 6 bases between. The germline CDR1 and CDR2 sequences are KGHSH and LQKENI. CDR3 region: CASSLGDEQYF. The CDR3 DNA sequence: TGTGCCAGCTCACTAGGGGACGAGCAGTACTTC.

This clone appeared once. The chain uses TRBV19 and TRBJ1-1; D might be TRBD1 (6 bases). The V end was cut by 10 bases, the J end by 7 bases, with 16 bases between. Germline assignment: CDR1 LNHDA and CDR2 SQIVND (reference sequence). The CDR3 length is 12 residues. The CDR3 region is CATSQGPFEAFF. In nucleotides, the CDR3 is TGTGCCACCAGTCAGGGGCCCTTTGAAGCTTTCTTT.

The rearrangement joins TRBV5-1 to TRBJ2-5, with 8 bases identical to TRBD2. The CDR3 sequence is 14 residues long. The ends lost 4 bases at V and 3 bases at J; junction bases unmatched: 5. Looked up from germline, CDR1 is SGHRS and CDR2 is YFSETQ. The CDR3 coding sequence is TGCGCCAGCAGCACTGGAGCGGGAGAAGAGACCCAGTACTTC. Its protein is CASSTGAGEETQYF.

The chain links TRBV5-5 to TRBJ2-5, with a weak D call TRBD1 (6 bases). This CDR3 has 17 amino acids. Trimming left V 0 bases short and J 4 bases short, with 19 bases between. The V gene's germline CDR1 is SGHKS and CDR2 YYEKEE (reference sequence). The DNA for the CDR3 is TGTGCCAGCAGCTTGGGGCCAACAGGGATGTATGTAGAGACCCAGTACTTC. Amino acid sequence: CASSLGPTGMYVETQYF.